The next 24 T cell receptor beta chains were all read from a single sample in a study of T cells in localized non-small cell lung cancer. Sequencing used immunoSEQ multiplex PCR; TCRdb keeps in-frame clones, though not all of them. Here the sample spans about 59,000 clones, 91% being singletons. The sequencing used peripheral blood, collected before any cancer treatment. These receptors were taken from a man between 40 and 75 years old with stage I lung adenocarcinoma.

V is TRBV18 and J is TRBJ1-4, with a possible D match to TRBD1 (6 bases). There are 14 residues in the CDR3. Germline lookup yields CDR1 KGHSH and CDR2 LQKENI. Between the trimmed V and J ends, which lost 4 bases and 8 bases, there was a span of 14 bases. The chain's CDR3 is CASSRNAGDEKLFF. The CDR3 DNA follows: TGTGCCAGCTCACGGAATGCAGGGGACGAAAAACTGTTTTTT.

The CDR3 spells CASRGLAGPYEQYF. As DNA, the CDR3 is TGTGCCAGCAGGGGACTAGCGGGACCCTACGAGCAGTACTTC. The chain couples TRBV6-6 to TRBJ2-7; 13 positions agree with TRBD2. There are 14 residues in the CDR3. After removal of 6 bases from V and 2 bases from J, the junction contained 1 base not matched to a gene. Germline values: CDR1 MNHNY, CDR2 SVGAGI (reference sequence).

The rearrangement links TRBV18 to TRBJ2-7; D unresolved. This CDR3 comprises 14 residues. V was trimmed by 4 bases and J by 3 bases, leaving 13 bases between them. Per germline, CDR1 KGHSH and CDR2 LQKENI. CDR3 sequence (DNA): TGTGCCAGCTCACGGGGAAAGTTAATCTACGAGCAGTACTTC. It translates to CASSRGKLIYEQYF.

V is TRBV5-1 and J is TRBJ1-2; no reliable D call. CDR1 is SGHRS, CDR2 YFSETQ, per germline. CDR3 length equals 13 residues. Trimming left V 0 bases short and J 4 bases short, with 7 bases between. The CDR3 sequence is CASSLGDFYGYTF. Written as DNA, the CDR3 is TGCGCCAGCAGCTTGGGTGATTTCTATGGCTACACCTTC.

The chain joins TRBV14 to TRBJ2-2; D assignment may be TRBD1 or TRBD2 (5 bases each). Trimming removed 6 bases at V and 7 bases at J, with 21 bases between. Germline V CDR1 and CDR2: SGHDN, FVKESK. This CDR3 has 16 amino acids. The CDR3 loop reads CASRRTGPSFDGELFF. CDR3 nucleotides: TGTGCCAGCAGGAGAACGGGACCGTCTTTTGACGGGGAGCTGTTTTTT.

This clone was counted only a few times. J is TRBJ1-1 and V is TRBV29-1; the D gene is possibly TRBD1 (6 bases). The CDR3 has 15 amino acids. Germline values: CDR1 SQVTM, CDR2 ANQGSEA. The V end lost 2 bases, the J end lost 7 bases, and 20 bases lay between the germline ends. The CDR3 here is CSVESSPTGMIEAFF. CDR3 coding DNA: TGCAGCGTTGAATCGAGTCCAACAGGGATGATTGAAGCTTTCTTT.

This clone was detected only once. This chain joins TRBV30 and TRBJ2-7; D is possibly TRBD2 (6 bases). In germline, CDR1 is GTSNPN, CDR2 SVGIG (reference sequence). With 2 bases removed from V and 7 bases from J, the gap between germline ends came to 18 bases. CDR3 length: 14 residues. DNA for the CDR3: TGTGCCTGGAGTAATAGCGGACCCGGGAAGGAGCAGTACTTC. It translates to CAWSNSGPGKEQYF.

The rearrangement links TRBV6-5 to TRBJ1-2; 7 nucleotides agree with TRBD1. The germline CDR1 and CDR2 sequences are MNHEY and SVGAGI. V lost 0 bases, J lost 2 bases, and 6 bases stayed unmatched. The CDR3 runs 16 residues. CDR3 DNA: TGTGCCAGCAGTTACTCTACTGGGACAGTCAACTATGGCTACACCTTC. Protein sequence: CASSYSTGTVNYGYTF.

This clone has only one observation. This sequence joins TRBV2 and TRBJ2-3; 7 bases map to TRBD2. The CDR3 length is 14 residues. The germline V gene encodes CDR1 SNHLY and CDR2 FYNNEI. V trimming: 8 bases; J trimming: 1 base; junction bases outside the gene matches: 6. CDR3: CASLRTSGTDTQYF. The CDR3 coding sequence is TGTGCCAGCTTACGTACTAGCGGCACAGATACGCAGTATTTT.

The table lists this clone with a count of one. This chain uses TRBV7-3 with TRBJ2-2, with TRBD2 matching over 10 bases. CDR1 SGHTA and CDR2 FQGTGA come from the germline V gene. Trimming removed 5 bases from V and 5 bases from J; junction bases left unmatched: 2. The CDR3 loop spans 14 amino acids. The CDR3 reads CASSPSGRTGELFF. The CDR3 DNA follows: TGTGCCAGCAGCCCTAGCGGGAGAACCGGGGAGCTGTTTTTT.

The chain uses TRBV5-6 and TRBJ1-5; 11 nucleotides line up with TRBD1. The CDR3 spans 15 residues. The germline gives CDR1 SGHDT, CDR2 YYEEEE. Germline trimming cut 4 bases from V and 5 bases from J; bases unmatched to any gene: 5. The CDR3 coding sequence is TGTGCCAGCAGCCGCGGACAGGGGGCTTATCAGCCCCAGCATTTT. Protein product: CASSRGQGAYQPQHF.

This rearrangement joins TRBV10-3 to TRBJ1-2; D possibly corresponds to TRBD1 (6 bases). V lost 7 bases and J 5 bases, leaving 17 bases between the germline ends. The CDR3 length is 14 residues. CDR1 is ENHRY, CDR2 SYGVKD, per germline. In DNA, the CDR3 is TGTGCCATCACCGAGGATATAGGGGGATATGGCTACACCTTC. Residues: CAITEDIGGYGYTF.

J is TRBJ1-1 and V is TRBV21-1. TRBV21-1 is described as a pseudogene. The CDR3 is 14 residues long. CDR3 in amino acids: CASSKGKGNTEAFF. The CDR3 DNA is TGTGCCAGCAGCAAGGGGAAGGGGAACACTGAAGCTTTCTTT.

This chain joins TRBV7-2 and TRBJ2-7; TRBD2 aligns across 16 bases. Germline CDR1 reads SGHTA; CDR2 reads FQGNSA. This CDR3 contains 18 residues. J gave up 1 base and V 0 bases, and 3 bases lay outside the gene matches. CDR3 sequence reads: CASSLAGLAGGQSYEQYF. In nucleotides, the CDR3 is TGTGCCAGCAGCTTAGCGGGACTAGCGGGAGGGCAGTCCTACGAGCAGTACTTC.

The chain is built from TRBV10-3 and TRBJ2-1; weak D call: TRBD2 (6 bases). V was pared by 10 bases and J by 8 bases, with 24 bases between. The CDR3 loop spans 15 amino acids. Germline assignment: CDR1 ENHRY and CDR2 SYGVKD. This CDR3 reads CATTSVVGGKDEQFF. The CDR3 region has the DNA TGTGCCACCACCTCTGTCGTTGGCGGGAAGGATGAGCAGTTCTTC.

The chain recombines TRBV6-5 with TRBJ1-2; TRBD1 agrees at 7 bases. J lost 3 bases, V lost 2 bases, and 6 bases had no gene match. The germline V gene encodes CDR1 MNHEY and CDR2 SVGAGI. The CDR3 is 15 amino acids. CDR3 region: CASSYLQGRYYGYTF. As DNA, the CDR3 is TGTGCCAGCAGTTACCTACAGGGGCGATACTATGGCTACACCTTC.

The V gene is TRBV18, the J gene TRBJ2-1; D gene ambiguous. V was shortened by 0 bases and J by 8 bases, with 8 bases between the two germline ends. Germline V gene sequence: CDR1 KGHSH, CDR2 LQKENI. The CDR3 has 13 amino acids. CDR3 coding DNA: TGTGCCAGCTCACCACCGTCCCAGGATGAGCAGTTCTTC. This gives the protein CASSPPSQDEQFF.

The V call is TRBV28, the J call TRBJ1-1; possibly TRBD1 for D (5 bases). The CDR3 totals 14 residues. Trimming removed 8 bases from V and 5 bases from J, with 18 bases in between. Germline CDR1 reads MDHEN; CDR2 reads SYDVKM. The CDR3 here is CASLVDAKGTEAFF. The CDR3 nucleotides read TGTGCCAGCTTAGTAGACGCGAAGGGGACTGAAGCTTTCTTT.

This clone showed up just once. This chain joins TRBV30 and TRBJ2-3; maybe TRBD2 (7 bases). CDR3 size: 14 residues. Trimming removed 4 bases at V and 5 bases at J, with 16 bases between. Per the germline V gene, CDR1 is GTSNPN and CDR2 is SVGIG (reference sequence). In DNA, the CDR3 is TGTGCCTGGAATTATGGCGGGGGCGAAGATACGCAGTATTTT. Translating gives CAWNYGGGEDTQYF. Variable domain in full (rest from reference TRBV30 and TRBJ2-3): SQTIHQWPATLVQPVGSPLSLECTVEGTSNPNLYWYRQAAGRGLQLLFYSVGIGQISSEVPQNLSASRPQDRQFILSSKKLLLSDSGFYLCAWNYGGGEDTQYFGPGTRLTVL.

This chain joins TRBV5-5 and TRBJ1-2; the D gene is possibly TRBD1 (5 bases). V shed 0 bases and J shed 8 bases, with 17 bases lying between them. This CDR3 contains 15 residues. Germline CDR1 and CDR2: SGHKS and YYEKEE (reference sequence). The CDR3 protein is CASSLGAGIGRGYTF. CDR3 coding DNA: TGTGCCAGCAGCTTGGGGGCAGGGATAGGACGGGGCTACACCTTC.

CDR3 protein: CASSQVQAGRNEQFF. The DNA for the CDR3 is TGCGCCAGCAGCCAAGTTCAAGCGGGCCGGAATGAGCAGTTCTTC. This sequence joins TRBV4-1 and TRBJ2-1; weak D call: TRBD2 (6 bases). V was clipped by 1 base and J by 7 bases, with 14 bases between them. The CDR3 contains 15 residues. Per germline, CDR1 MGHRA and CDR2 YSYEKL.

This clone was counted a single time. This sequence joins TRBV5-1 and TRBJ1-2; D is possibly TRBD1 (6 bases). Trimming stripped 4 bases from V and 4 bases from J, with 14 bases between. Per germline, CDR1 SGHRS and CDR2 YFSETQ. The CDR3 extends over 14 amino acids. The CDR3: CASSQTEGGYGYTF. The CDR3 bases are TGCGCCAGCAGCCAAACGGAGGGGGGCTATGGCTACACCTTC. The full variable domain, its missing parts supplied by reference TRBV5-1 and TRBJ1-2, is KAGVTQTPRYLIKTRGQQVTLSCSPISGHRSVSWYQQTPGQGLQFLFEYFSETQRNKGNFPGRFSGRQFSNSRSEMNVSTLELGDSALYLCASSQTEGGYGYTFGSGTRLTVV.

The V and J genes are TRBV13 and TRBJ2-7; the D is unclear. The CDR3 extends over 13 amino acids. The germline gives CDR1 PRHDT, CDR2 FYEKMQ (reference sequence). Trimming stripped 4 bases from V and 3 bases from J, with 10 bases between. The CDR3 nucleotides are TGTGCCAGCAGCTCCCCCGGTAGCTACGAGCAGTACTTC. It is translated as CASSSPGSYEQYF.

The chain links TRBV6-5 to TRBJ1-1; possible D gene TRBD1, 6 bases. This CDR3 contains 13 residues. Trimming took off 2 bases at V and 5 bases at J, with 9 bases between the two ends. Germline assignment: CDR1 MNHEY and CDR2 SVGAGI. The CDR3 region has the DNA TGTGCCAGCAGTTACGGCAGGGGTACTGAAGCTTTCTTT. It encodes CASSYGRGTEAFF.